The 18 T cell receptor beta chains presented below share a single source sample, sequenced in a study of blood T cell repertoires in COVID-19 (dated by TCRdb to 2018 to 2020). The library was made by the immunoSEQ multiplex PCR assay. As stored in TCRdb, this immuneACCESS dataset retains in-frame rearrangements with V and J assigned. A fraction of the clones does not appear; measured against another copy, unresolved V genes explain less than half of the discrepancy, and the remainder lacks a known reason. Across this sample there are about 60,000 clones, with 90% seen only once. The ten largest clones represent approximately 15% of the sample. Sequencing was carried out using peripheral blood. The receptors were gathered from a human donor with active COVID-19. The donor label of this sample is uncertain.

The CDR3 sequence: CASSVSSTTNTEQYF. CDR3 nucleotides: TGTGCCAGCAGCGTATCTTCGACTACCAACACAGAGCAGTACTTC. V is TRBV9 and J is TRBJ2-7, with D tentatively TRBD2 (5 bases). This CDR3 region has 15 residues. Trimming stripped 1 base from V and 7 bases from J, with 18 bases between. CDR1 is SGDLS and CDR2 is YYNGEE in the germline V gene.

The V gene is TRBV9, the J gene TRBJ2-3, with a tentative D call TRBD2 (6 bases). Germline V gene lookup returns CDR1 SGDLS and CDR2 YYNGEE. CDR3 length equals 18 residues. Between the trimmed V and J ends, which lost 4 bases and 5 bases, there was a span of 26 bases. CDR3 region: CASSSKRDGSPGVDTQYF. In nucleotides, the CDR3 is TGTGCCAGCAGCTCAAAAAGAGACGGGAGTCCCGGGGTAGATACGCAGTATTTT. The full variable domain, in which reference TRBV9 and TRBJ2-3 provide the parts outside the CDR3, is DSGVTQTPKHLITATGQRVTLRCSPRSGDLSVYWYQQSLDQGLQFLIQYYNGEERAKGNILERFSAQQFPDLHSELNLSSLELGDSALYFCASSSKRDGSPGVDTQYFGPGTRLTVL.

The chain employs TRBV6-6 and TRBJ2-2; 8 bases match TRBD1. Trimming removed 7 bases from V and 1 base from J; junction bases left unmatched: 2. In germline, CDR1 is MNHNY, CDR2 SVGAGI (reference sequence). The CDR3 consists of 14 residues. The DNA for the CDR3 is TGTGCCAGCAAGACAGGGGTGAACACCGGGGAGCTGTTTTTT. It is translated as CASKTGVNTGELFF.

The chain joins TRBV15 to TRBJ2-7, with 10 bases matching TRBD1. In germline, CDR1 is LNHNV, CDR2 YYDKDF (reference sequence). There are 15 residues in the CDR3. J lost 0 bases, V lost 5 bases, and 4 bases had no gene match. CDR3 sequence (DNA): TGTGCCACCAGCCGGGACAGGGGAATCTCCTACGAGCAGTACTTC. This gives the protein CATSRDRGISYEQYF.

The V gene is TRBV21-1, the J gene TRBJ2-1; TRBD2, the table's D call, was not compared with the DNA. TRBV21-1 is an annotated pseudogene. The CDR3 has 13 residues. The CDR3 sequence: CASSKVGRGEQFF. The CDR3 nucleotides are TGTGCCAGCAGCAAAGTAGGCCGGGGGGAACAGTTCTTC.

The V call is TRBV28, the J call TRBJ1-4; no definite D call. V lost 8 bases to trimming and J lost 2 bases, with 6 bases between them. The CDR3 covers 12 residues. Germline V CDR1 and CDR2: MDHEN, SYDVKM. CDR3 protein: CASQSTNEKLFF. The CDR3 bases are TGTGCCAGCCAGTCCACTAATGAAAAACTGTTTTTT.

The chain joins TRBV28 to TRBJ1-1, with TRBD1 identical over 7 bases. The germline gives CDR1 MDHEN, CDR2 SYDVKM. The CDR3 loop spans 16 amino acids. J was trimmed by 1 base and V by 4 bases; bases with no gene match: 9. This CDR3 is CASSSLLRTGNTEAFF. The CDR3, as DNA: TGTGCCAGCAGTTCCCTTCTCCGGACAGGGAACACTGAAGCTTTCTTT. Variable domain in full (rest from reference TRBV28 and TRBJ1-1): DVKVTQSSRYLVKRTGEKVFLECVQDMDHENMFWYRQDPGLGLRLIYFSYDVKMKEKGDIPEGYSVSREKKERFSLILESASTNQTSMYLCASSSLLRTGNTEAFFGQGTRLTVV.

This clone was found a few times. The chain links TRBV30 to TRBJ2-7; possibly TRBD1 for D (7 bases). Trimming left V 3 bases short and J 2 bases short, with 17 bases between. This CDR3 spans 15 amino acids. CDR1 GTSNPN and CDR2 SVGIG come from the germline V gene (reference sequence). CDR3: CAWSEGAGGPYEQYF. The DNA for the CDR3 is TGTGCCTGGAGCGAGGGGGCAGGGGGGCCCTACGAGCAGTACTTC. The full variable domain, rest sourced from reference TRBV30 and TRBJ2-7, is SQTIHQWPATLVQPVGSPLSLECTVEGTSNPNLYWYRQAAGRGLQLLFYSVGIGQISSEVPQNLSASRPQDRQFILSSKKLLLSDSGFYLCAWSEGAGGPYEQYFGPGTRLTVT.

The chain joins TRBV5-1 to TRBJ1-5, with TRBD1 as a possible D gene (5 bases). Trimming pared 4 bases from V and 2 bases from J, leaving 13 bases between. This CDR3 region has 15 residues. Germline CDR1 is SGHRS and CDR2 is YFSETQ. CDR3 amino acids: CASSPVGGGNQPQHF. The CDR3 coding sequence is TGCGCCAGCAGCCCGGTGGGGGGAGGCAATCAGCCCCAGCATTTT.

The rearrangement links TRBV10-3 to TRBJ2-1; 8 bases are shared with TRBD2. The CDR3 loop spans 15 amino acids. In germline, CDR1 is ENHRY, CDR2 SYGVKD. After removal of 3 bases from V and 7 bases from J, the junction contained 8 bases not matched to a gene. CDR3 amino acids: CAISELGGAGNEQFF. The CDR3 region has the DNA TGTGCCATCAGTGAACTCGGGGGGGCTGGTAATGAGCAGTTCTTC.

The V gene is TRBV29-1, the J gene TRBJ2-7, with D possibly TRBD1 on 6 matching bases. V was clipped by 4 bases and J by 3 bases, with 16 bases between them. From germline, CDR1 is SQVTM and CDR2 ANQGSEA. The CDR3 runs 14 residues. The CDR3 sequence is CSVVRGLPYYEQYF. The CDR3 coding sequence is TGCAGCGTTGTCAGGGGCTTACCATACTACGAGCAGTACTTC.

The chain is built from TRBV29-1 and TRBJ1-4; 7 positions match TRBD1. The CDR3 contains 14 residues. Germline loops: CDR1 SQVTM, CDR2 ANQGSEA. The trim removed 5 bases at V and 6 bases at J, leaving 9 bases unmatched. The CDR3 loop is CSVLKRGRHEKLFF. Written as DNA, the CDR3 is TGCAGCGTTCTTAAGAGGGGGCGGCATGAAAAACTGTTTTTT.

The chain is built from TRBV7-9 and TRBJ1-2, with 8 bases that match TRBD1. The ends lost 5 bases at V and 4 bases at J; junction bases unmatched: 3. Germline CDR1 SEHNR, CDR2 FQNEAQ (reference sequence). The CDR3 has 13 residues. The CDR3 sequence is CASSRQGTYGYTF. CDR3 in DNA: TGTGCCAGCAGCCGACAGGGGACCTATGGCTACACCTTC.

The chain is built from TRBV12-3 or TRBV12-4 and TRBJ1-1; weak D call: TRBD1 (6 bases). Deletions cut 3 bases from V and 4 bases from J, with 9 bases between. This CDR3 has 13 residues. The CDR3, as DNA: TGTGCCAGCAGTTTGAACAGGGTCACTGAAGCTTTCTTT. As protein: CASSLNRVTEAFF.

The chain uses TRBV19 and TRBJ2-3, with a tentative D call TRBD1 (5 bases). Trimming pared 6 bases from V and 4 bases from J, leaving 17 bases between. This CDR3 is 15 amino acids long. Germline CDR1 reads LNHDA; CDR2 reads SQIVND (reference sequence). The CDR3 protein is CASRRQPWGADTQYF. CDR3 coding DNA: TGTGCCAGTAGGCGACAGCCCTGGGGCGCAGATACGCAGTATTTT. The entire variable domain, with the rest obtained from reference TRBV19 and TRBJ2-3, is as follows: DGGITQSPKYLFRKEGQNVTLSCEQNLNHDAMYWYRQDPGQGLRLIYYSQIVNDFQKGDIAEGYSVSREKKESFPLTVTSAQKNPTAFYLCASRRQPWGADTQYFGPGTRLTVL.

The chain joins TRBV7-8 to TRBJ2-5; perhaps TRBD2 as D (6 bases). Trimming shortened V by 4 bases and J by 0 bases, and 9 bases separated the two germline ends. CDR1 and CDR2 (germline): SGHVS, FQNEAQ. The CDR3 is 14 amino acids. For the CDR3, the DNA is TGTGCCAGCAGCTCCGCGGGGAACCAAGAGACCCAGTACTTC. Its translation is CASSSAGNQETQYF.

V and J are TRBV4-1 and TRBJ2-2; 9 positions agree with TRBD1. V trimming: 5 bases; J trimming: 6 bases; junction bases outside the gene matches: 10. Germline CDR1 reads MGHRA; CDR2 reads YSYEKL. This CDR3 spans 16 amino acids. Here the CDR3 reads CASSGPGQGKSGELFF. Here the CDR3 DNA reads TGCGCCAGCAGCGGCCCTGGACAGGGGAAGTCCGGGGAGCTGTTTTTT.

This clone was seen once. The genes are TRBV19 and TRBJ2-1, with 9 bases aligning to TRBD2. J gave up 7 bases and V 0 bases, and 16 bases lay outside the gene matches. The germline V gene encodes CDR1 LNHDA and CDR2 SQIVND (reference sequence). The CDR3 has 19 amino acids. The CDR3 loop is CASSIDRPSGILGWNEQFF. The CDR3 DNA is TGTGCCAGTAGTATAGATCGGCCTAGCGGGATCCTCGGGTGGAATGAGCAGTTCTTC.